These 8 T cell receptor beta chains were sequenced from one sample in a study of T cell responses to AZD1222 COVID-19 vaccine. Data came from immunoSEQ multiplex PCR; TCRdb stores just in-frame clones and leaves some out. The table lists approximately 180,000 clones, about 88% of them singletons. Here the sequenced sample was peripheral blood, taken 28 days after the second AZD1222 dose. The receptors were sampled from an adult who received the AZD1222 COVID-19 vaccine.

The genes are TRBV15 and TRBJ2-7; either TRBD1 or TRBD2 may fit D (5 bases each). This CDR3 spans 15 amino acids. Germline V lookup: CDR1 LNHNV, CDR2 YYDKDF (reference sequence). V lost 3 bases, J lost 0 bases, and 12 bases lay in between. CDR3 nucleotides: TGTGCCACCAGCAGGGGCTCCGGGGCCTCCTACGAGCAGTACTTC. Amino acids: CATSRGSGASYEQYF.

This chain connects TRBV18 to TRBJ2-7; tentatively, D is TRBD1 or TRBD2 (5 bases each). Germline V gives CDR1 KGHSH, CDR2 LQKENI. This CDR3 contains 13 residues. V was cut by 2 bases and J by 6 bases, with 11 bases left in between. CDR3 sequence: CASSPLAGTEQYF. CDR3 nucleotide sequence: TGTGCCAGCTCACCATTGGCAGGGACCGAGCAGTACTTC.

The chain employs TRBV7-2 and TRBJ2-1; 7 nucleotides align to TRBD1. There are 15 residues in the CDR3. J gave up 4 bases and V 1 base, and 4 bases lay outside the gene matches. CDR1 and CDR2 (germline): SGHTA, FQGNSA. Written as DNA, the CDR3 is TGTGCCAGCAGCTTAGGGGACAGCACTTACAATGAGCAGTTCTTC. Translation: CASSLGDSTYNEQFF.

The J gene is TRBJ2-3, the V gene TRBV10-3; D unresolved. The V end was cut by 2 bases, the J end by 5 bases, with 5 bases between. The CDR3 covers 12 residues. CDR1 and CDR2 from the germline V gene are ENHRY and SYGVKD. The chain's CDR3 is CAISEVEDTQYF. CDR3 nucleotide sequence: TGTGCCATCAGTGAGGTAGAAGATACGCAGTATTTT.

This chain joins TRBV9 and TRBJ2-5, with D unclear. The CDR3 extends over 13 amino acids. Germline V gives CDR1 SGDLS, CDR2 YYNGEE. Trimming cost V 0 bases and J 4 bases, with 7 bases left between them. Here the CDR3 DNA reads TGTGCCAGCAGCGTAGCCCCATCAGAGACCCAGTACTTC. Translation: CASSVAPSETQYF.

This clone was seen a single time. This sequence joins TRBV27 and TRBJ2-1, with D uncertain. The germline CDR1 and CDR2 sequences are MNHEY and SMNVEV (reference sequence). This CDR3 region has 9 residues. The V end lost 5 bases, the J end lost 9 bases, and 2 bases lay between the germline ends. The CDR3 sequence is CASSSEQFF. CDR3 in DNA: TGTGCCAGCAGTAGTGAGCAGTTCTTC.

The V gene is TRBV6-4, the J gene TRBJ2-1; TRBD2 aligns across 7 bases. The germline gives CDR1 MRHNA, CDR2 SNTAGT. The CDR3 covers 16 residues. The trim removed 0 bases at V and 2 bases at J, leaving 4 bases unmatched. Here the CDR3 reads CASSDSAGRAYNEQFF. The CDR3, as DNA: TGTGCCAGCAGTGACTCAGCGGGGAGGGCCTACAATGAGCAGTTCTTC.

The rearrangement uses TRBV7-9 and TRBJ1-6; possibly TRBD1 for D (6 bases). Germline V gene data show CDR1 as SEHNR and CDR2 as FQNEAQ (reference sequence). This CDR3 region has 15 residues. V gave up 2 bases and J gave up 7 bases, with 12 bases separating them. CDR3 DNA: TGTGCCAGCAGCTTAAGGAGACAGGAAAATTCACCCCTCCACTTT. Residues: CASSLRRQENSPLHF.